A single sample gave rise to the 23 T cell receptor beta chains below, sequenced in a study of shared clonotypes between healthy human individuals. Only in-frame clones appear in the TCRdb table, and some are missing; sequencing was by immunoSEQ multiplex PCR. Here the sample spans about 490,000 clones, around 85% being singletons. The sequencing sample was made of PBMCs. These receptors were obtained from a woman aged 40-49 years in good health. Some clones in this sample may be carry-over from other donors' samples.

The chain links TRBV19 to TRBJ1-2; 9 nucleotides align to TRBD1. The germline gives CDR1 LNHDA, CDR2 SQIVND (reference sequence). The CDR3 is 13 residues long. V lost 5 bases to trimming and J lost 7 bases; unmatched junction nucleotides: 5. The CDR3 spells CASSAGTGLGYTF. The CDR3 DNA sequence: TGTGCCAGTAGTGCCGGGACAGGGCTTGGCTACACCTTC.

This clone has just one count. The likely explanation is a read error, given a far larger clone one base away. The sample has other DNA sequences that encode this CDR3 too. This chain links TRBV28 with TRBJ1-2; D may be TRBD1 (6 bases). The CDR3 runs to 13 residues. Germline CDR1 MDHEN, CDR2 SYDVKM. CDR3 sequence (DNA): TGTGCCAGCACTTTACGGGGGGCCGGCGGCTACACCTTC. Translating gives CASTLRGAGGYTF.

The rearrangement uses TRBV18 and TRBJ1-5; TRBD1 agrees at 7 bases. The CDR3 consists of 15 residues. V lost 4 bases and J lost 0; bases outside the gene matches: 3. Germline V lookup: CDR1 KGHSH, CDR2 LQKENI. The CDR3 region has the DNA TGTGCCAGCTCACTGACAGGGACTAGCAATCAGCCCCAGCATTTT. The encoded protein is CASSLTGTSNQPQHF.

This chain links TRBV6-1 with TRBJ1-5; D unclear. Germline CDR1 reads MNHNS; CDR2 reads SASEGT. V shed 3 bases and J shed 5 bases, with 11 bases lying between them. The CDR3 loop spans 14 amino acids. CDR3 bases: TGTGCCAGCAGTGATGTGGGTAGGGATCAGCCCCAGCATTTT. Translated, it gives CASSDVGRDQPQHF.

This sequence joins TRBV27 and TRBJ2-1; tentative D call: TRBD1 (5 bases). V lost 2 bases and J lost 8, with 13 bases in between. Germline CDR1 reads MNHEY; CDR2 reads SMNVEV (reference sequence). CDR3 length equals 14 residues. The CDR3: CASSLEQGRDEQFF. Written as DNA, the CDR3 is TGTGCCAGCAGTTTAGAGCAGGGAAGGGATGAGCAGTTCTTC.

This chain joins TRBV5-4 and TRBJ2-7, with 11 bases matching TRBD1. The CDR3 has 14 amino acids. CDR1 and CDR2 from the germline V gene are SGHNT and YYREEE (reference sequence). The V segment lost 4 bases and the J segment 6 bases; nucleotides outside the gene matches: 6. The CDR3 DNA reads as TGTGCCAGCAGCCCAGGACAGGGGGCTCGCGAGCAGTACTTC. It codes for CASSPGQGAREQYF.

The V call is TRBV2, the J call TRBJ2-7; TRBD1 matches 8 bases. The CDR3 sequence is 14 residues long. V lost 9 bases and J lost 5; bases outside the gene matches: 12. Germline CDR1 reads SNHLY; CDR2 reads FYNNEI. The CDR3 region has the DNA TGTGCCAGTAAACCGGGACAGGTGTTCCACGAGCAGTACTTC. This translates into CASKPGQVFHEQYF. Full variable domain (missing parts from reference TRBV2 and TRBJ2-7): EPEVTQTPSHQVTQMGQEVILRCVPISNHLYFYWYRQILGQKVEFLVSFYNNEISEKSEIFDDQFSVERPDGSNFTLKIRSTKLEDSAMYFCASKPGQVFHEQYFGPGTRLTVT.

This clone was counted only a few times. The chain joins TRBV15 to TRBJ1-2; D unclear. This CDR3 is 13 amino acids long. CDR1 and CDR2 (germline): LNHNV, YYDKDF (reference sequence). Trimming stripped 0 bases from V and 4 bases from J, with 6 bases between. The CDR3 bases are TGTGCCACCAGCAGAGATGGGCTCTATGGCTACACCTTC. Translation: CATSRDGLYGYTF. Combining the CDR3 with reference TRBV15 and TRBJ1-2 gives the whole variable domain DAMVIQNPRYQVTQFGKPVTLSCSQTLNHNVMYWYQQKSSQAPKLLFHYYDKDFNNEADTPDNFQSRRPNTSFCFLDIRSPGLGDTAMYLCATSRDGLYGYTFGSGTRLTVV.

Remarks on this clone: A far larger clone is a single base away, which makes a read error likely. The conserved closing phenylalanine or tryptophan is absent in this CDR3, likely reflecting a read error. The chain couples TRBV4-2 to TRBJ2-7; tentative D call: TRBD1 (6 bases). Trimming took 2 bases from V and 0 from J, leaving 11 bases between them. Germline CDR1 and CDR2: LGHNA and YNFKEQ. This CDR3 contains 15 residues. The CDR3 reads CASSQTQGSSYEQYL. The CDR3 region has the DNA TGTGCCAGCAGCCAAACCCAGGGGAGCTCCTACGAGCAGTACCTC.

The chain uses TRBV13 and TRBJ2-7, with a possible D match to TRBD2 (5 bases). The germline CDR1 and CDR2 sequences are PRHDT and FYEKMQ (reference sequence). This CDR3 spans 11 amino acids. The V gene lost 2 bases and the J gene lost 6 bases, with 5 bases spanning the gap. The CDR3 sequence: CASSLSGEQYF. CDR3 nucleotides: TGTGCCAGCAGCTTAAGCGGCGAGCAGTACTTC.

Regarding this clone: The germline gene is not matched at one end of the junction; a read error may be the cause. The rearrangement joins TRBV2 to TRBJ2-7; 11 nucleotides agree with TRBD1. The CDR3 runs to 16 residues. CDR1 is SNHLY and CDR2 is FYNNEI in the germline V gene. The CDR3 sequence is CASREAPGQGVYEQYF. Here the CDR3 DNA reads TGTGCCAGCAGGGAAGCTCCGGGACAGGGGGTGTACGAGCAGTACTTC.

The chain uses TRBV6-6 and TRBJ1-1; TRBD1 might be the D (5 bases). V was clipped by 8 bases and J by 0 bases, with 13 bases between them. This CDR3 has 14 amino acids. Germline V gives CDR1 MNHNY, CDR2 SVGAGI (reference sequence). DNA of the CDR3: TGTGCCAGCGGTGGGGGAGTGATGAACACTGAAGCTTTCTTT. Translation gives CASGGGVMNTEAFF.

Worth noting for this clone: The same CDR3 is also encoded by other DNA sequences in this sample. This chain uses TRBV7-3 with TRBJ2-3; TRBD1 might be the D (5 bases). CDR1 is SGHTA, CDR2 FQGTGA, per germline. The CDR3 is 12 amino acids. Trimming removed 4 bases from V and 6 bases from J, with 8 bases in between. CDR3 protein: CASSYPGDTQYF. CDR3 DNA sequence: TGTGCCAGCAGCTACCCAGGGGATACGCAGTATTTT.

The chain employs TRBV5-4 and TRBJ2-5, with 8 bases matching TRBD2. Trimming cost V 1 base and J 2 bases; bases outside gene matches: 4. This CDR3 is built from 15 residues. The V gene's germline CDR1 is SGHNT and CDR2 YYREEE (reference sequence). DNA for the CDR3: TGTGCCAGCAGCTTGTCGGGACTAGTTCAAGAGACCCAGTACTTC. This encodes CASSLSGLVQETQYF.

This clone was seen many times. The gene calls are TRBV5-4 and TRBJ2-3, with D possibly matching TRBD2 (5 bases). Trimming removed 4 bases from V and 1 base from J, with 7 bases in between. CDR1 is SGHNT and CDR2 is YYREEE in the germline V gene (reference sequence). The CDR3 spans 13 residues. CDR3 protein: CASSRRGTDTQYF. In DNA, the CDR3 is TGTGCCAGCAGCCGGCGGGGCACAGATACGCAGTATTTT.

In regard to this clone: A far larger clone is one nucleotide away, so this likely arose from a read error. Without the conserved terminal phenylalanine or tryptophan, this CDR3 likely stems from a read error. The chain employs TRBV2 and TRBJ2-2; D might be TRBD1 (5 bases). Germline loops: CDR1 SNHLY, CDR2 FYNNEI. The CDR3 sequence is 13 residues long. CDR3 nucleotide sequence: TGTGCTTCAGGGTTGGAGAACACCGGGGAGCTGTTTTAT. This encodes CASGLENTGELFY.

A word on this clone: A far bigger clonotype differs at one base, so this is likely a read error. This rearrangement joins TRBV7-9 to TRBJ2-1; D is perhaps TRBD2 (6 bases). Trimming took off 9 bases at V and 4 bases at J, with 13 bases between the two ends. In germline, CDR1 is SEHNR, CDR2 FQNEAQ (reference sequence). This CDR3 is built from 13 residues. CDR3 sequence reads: CARVDGSYNEQFF. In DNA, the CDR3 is TGTGCCAGAGTGGACGGGAGTTACAATGAGCAGTTCTTC. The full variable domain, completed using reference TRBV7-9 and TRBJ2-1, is DTGVSQNPRHKITKRGQNVTFRCDPISEHNRLYWYRQTLGQGPEFLTYFQNEAQLEKSRLLSDRFSAERPKGSFSTLEIQRTEQGDSAMYLCARVDGSYNEQFFGPGTRLTVL.

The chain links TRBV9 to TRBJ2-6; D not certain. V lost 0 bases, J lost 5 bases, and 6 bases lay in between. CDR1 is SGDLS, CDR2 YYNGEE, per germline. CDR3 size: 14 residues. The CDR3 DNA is TGTGCCAGCAGCGTAGAGGTGCGGGCCAACGTCCTGACTTTC. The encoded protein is CASSVEVRANVLTF.

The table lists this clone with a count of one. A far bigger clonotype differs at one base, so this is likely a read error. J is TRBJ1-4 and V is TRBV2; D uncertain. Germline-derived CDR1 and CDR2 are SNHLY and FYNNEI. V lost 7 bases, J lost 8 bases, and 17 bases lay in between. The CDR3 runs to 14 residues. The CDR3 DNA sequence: TGTGCCAGCAATTCCAGGAGGCTTTGCGAAAAACTGTTTTTT. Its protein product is CASNSRRLCEKLFF.

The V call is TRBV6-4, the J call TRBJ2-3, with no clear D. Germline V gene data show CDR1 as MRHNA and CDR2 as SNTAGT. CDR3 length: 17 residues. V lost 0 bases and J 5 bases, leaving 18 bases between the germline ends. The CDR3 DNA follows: TGTGCCAGCAGTGACTCGAAGGGTTCATCTCTGGGAGATACGCAGTATTTT. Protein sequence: CASSDSKGSSLGDTQYF.

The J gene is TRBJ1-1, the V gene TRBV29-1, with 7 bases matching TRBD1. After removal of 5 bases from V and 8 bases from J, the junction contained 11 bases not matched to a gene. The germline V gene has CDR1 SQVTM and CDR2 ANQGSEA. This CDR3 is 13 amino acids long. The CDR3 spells CSVKLGGGGEAFF. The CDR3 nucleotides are TGCAGCGTTAAGTTAGGGGGCGGCGGGGAAGCTTTCTTT. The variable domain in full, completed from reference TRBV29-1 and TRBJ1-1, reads SAVISQKPSRDICQRGTSLTIQCQVDSQVTMMFWYRQQPGQSLTLIATANQGSEATYESGFVIDKFPISRPNLTFSTLTVSNMSPEDSSIYLCSVKLGGGGEAFFGQGTRLTVV.

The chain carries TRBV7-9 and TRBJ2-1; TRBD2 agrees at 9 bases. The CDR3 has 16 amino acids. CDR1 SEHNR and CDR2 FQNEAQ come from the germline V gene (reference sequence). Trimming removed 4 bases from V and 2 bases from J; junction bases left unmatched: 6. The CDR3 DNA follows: TGTGCCAGCAGCTCGTTAGCGGGAGTGGCCTACAATGAGCAGTTCTTC. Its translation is CASSSLAGVAYNEQFF.

As DNA, the CDR3 is TGTGCCAGCAGCCAGGATCAAAACACAGATACGCAGTATTTT. Its translation: CASSQDQNTDTQYF. The chain is built from TRBV4-2 and TRBJ2-3; no clear D gene. The CDR3 covers 14 residues. In germline, CDR1 is LGHNA, CDR2 YNFKEQ. V was shortened by 3 bases and J by 2 bases, with 9 bases between the two germline ends.